This T cell receptor (beta chain) was captured in a study of blood T cell repertoires in COVID-19. This CDR3 is built from 16 residues. Looked up from germline, CDR1 is LGHNA and CDR2 is YNFKEQ. V dropped 3 bases and J dropped 3; count of bases not matched to a gene: 3. The data were produced by immunoSEQ multiplex PCR, yet TCRdb's version contains in-frame clones alone and is incomplete. Of about 310,000 clones listed, roughly 89% are singletons. J is TRBJ1-6 and V is TRBV4-2, with 9 bases that match TRBD1. What was sequenced was PBMCs or T cells enriched from blood (not recorded which). The receptor's source is a woman between 25 and 40 years old who had recovered from COVID-19. CDR3 in amino acids: CASSHPGQGYNSPLHF. DNA for the CDR3: TGTGCCAGCAGCCATCCGGGACAGGGCTATAATTCACCCCTCCACTTT.